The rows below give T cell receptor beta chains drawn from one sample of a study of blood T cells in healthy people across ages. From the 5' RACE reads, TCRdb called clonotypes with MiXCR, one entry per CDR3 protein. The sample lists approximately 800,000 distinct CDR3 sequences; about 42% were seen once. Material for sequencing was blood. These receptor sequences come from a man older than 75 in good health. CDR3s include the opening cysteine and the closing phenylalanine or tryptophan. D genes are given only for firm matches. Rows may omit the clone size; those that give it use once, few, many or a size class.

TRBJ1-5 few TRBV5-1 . TGCGCCAGCAGCTTGGACCCAGCAAGCAATCAGCCCCAGCATTTT CASSLDPASNQPQHF
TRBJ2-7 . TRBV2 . TGTGCCAGCACCGGGACATCTCCTAACGAGCAGTACTTC CASTGTSPNEQYF
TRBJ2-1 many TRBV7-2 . TGTGCCAGCAGCTTAATAGGGGGAGAGCAGTTCTTC CASSLIGGEQFF
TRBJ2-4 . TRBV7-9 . TGTGCCAGCAGCTTAGAGGCGGGTCAGTACTTC CASSLEAGQYF
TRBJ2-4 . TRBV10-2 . TGCGCCAGCAGTATCCAGGGGACCGTACGGTACTTC CASSIQGTVRYF
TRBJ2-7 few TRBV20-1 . TGCAGTGCTAGTTGGCAGGGCTACGAGCAGTACTTC CSASWQGYEQYF
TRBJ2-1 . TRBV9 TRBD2 TGTGCCAGCAGCCCCCGCGGGAGTTTAGCAATGGGTGAGCAGTTCTTC CASSPRGSLAMGEQFF
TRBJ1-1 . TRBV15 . TGTGCCACCAGCAGAAAAGACATGAACACTGAAGCTTTCTTT CATSRKDMNTEAFF
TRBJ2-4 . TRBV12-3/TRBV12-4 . TGTGCCAGCGCCTCGCTAGGGACCTTCGGGGAGCAGTACTTC CASASLGTFGEQYF
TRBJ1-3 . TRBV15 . TGTGCCACCAGCAGAGGATCGGGCGGCAGGACCTCTGGAAACACCATATATTTT CATSRGSGGRTSGNTIYF
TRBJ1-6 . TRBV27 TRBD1 TGTGCCAGCAGGACGGGACAGGGGTCACCCCTCCACTTT CASRTGQGSPLHF
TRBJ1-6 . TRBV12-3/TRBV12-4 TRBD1 TGTGCCAGCAGCGGACAGGGACTAAAGAATAATTCACCCCTCCACTTT CASSGQGLKNNSPLHF
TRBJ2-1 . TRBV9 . TGTGCCAGCAGCGTAGAGGGATTTAGCAACAATGAGCAGTTCTTC CASSVEGFSNNEQFF
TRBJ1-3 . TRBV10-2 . TGCGCCAGCAGTGAGAAGGCAGGGGAGGAAAACACCATATATTTT CASSEKAGEENTIYF
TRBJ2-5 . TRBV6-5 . TGTGCCAGCAGTTCCCTGACTAGGGGAAGGGAGACCCAGTACTTC CASSSLTRGRETQYF
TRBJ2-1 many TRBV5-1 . TGCGCCAGCAGCGGATCAGGGGACGTCTACAATGAGCAGTTCTTC CASSGSGDVYNEQFF
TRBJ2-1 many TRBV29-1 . TGCAGCGCCGCTGATACGTTCAATGAGCAGTTCTTC CSAADTFNEQFF
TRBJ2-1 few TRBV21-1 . TGTGCCAGCAGCAAAGAAGGGACTCCTAAGGGAGCATACAATGAGCAGTTCTTC CASSKEGTPKGAYNEQFF
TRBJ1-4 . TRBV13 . TGTGCCAGCAGCTTACGACGGAATAATGAAAAACTGTTTTTT CASSLRRNNEKLFF
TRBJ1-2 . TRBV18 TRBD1 TGTGCCAGCTCACCTCGGGGAACCGGGACAGCACACGGCTACACCTTC CASSPRGTGTAHGYTF
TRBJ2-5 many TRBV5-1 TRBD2 TGCGCCAGCAGGGAACGTACTAGCGGGAGTATGGAGACCCAGTACTTC CASRERTSGSMETQYF
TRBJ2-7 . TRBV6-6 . TGTGCCAGCAGCACCAGGGCCGAGCAGTACTTC CASSTRAEQYF
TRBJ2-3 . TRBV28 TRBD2 TGTGCCAGCAGCTCGATTAGCGGGAGGGCGATAGATGCGCAGTATTTT CASSSISGRAIDAQYF
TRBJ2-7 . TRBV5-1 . TGCGCCAGCAGCATCAGGTTCGAACATGAGCAGTACTTC CASSIRFEHEQYF
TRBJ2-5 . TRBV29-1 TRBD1 TGCAGCGTTGGGACAGGTCCTGAGCAGTACTTC CSVGTGPEQYF
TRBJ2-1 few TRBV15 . TGTGCCACCAGCAGCGACAAGCGGAGGAGCTCCTACAATGAGCAGTTCTTC CATSSDKRRSSYNEQFF
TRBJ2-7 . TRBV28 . TGTGCCAGCAGTACCAACGAGCAGTACTTC CASSTNEQYF
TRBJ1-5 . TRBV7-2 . TGTGCCAGCAGCTCCCCTGGGGGGCCCCAGCATTTT CASSSPGGPQHF
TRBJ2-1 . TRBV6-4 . TGTGCCAGCAGTGTCCGGGACACCGCCCTTGAGCAGTTCTTC CASSVRDTALEQFF
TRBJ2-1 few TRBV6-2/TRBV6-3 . TGTGCCAGCAGTTACACCTCGGGAGTTGAGCAGTTCTTC CASSYTSGVEQFF
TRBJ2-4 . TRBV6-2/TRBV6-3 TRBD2 TGTGCCAGCAGTTACTCGCCCGGACTAGCGGGAGATATTAGAAACATTCAGTACTTC CASSYSPGLAGDIRNIQYF
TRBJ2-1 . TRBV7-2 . TGTGCCAGCGCAGAGTGGAATGAGCAGTTCTTC CASAEWNEQFF
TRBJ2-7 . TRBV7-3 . TGTGCCAGCAGCCCCGTCGTAGGAGTACCGTACAATGAGCAGTACTTC CASSPVVGVPYNEQYF
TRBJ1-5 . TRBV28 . TGTGCCAGCAGTAAGACACCCCAACAGCCCCAGCATTTT CASSKTPQQPQHF
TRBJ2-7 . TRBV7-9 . TGTGCCAGCAGCTTACGTCGACAGGTGCGCGAGCAGTACTTC CASSLRRQVREQYF
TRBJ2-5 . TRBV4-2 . TGTGCCAGCAGCCAAGATTCGGGAGAGACCCAGTACTTC CASSQDSGETQYF
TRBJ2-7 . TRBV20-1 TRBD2 TGCAGTGCTAGAGATAGTAGCGGGGGCTACGAGCAGTACTTC CSARDSSGGYEQYF
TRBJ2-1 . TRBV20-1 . TGCAGTGCTAGAGATGTAGAAGCTGCTGTCTTC CSARDVEAAVF
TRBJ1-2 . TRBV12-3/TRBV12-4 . TGTGCCAGCAGTGCTCAGGGAAGTGACATAGATGGCTACACCTTC CASSAQGSDIDGYTF
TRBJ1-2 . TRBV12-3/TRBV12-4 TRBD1 TGTGCCAGCAGTAGTGACAGGGTGAGCGTCTACACCTTC CASSSDRVSVYTF
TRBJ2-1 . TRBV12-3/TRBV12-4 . TGTGCCAGCAGCGCTCCGTGGGGATCGGGAAATGAGCAGTTCTTC CASSAPWGSGNEQFF
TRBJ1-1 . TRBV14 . TGTGCCAGCAGCCAAGGAGGGTTCGGCACTGAAGCTTTCTTT CASSQGGFGTEAFF
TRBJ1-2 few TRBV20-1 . TGCAGTGCTAGAGGTGGGGTCTATGGCTACACCTTC CSARGGVYGYTF